A single sample gave rise to the 17 T cell receptor beta chains below, sequenced in a study of Ad26.COV2.S vaccination and SARS-CoV-2 variants. Data came from immunoSEQ multiplex PCR; TCRdb stores just in-frame clones and leaves some out. Here the sample spans 350,000 to 500,000 clones, nearly 90% being singletons. Indicated treatment: approximately 18 received Ad26.COV2.S at low or high dose, single or two shots; about five received placebo; per-sample allocation not given. Specimens were obtained on day 63 following the first vaccine or placebo injection. The specimen comprised peripheral blood, sampled in a trial of Ad26.COV2.S vaccine versus placebo. These receptors originate from a person between 18 and 65 years old who received the Ad26.COV2.S COVID-19 vaccine or a placebo.

This chain uses TRBV13 with TRBJ2-7, with 11 bases that match TRBD2. Trimming took 4 bases from V and 2 from J; bases not matched to a gene: 7. CDR3 length equals 16 residues. In germline, CDR1 is PRHDT, CDR2 FYEKMQ (reference sequence). The DNA of the CDR3 is TGTGCCAGCAGCTCACAACTAGCGGGGGCCACCTACGAGCAGTACTTC. Its translation is CASSSQLAGATYEQYF. The complete variable domain, with remaining parts taken from reference TRBV13 and TRBJ2-7, reads AAGVIQSPRHLIKEKRETATLKCYPIPRHDTVYWYQQGPGQDPQFLISFYEKMQSDKGSIPDRFSAQQFSDYHSELNMSSLELGDSALYFCASSSQLAGATYEQYFGPGTRLTVT.

The chain links TRBV5-1 to TRBJ2-1; D is perhaps TRBD2 (5 bases). Germline V CDR1 and CDR2: SGHRS, YFSETQ. V was clipped by 2 bases and J by 8 bases, with 17 bases between them. The CDR3 sequence is 15 residues long. This chain's CDR3 is CASSLQGIALDEQFF. CDR3 nucleotide sequence: TGCGCCAGCAGCTTACAAGGGATAGCGTTGGATGAGCAGTTCTTC.

The chain employs TRBV13 and TRBJ1-2, with D hard to call. This CDR3 is built from 13 residues. V shed 3 bases and J shed 3 bases, with 8 bases lying between them. CDR1 and CDR2 from the germline V gene are PRHDT and FYEKMQ (reference sequence). CDR3 in DNA: TGTGCCAGCAGCTTGGGTAGAGACTATGGCTACACCTTC. Encoded protein: CASSLGRDYGYTF.

The V and J genes are TRBV19 and TRBJ2-1; D might be TRBD1 or TRBD2, each matching 6 bases. V lost 8 bases, J lost 5 bases, and 22 bases lay in between. The germline CDR1 and CDR2 sequences are LNHDA and SQIVND (reference sequence). The CDR3 loop spans 16 amino acids. CDR3 nucleotide sequence: TGTGCCAGTGGGGACACCAAACTACTAGCCAACAATGAGCAGTTCTTC. Encoded protein: CASGDTKLLANNEQFF.

The chain couples TRBV4-3 to TRBJ2-1, with 7 positions matching TRBD1. This CDR3 is 15 amino acids long. J was trimmed by 9 bases and V by 4 bases; bases with no gene match: 12. Germline V gives CDR1 LGHNA, CDR2 YSLEER. For the CDR3, the DNA is TGCGCCAGCAGCCTCCCACCGACAGGGCCGGCTGAGCAGTTCTTC. Amino acid sequence: CASSLPPTGPAEQFF.

The V call is TRBV3-1 (or the pseudogene TRBV3-2), the J call TRBJ2-7, with D hard to call. Trimming took off 1 base at V and 0 bases at J, with 13 bases between the two ends. This CDR3 is built from 16 residues. Germline assignment: CDR1 LGHDT and CDR2 YNNKEL (reference sequence). The CDR3 sequence: CASSQGKTHFSYEQYF. CDR3 DNA: TGTGCCAGCAGCCAAGGAAAAACCCATTTCTCCTACGAGCAGTACTTC.

Here the CDR3 reads CAITGTQTGWAFF. CDR3 coding DNA: TGTGCCATCACTGGAACCCAGACAGGGTGGGCTTTCTTT. The chain recombines TRBV10-3 with TRBJ1-1, with TRBD1 matching over 7 bases. The CDR3 is made up of 13 amino acids. Germline V gene lookup returns CDR1 ENHRY and CDR2 SYGVKD. The V segment lost 7 bases and the J segment 11 bases; nucleotides outside the gene matches: 13.

The genes are TRBV7-9 and TRBJ2-2; TRBD1 or TRBD2 may be the D gene (5 bases each). Looked up from germline, CDR1 is SEHNR and CDR2 is FQNEAQ (reference sequence). The CDR3 loop spans 16 amino acids. V was shortened by 2 bases and J by 1 base, with 11 bases between the two germline ends. The DNA for the CDR3 is TGTGCCAGCAGCTTAAGGGACCGAAAGAACACCGGGGAGCTGTTTTTT. Protein sequence: CASSLRDRKNTGELFF.

This rearrangement joins TRBV5-5 to TRBJ2-5; 9 nucleotides match TRBD1. V lost 4 bases, J lost 5 bases, and 9 bases stayed unmatched. This CDR3 has 15 amino acids. Germline-derived CDR1 and CDR2 are SGHKS and YYEKEE (reference sequence). DNA of the CDR3: TGTGCCAGCAGCACAAACAGGGGGCCCTGGGAGACCCAGTACTTC. It translates to CASSTNRGPWETQYF.

This chain uses TRBV7-2 with TRBJ1-2, with D perhaps TRBD1 (6 bases). V shed 4 bases and J shed 8 bases, with 17 bases lying between them. The CDR3 runs to 14 residues. Germline V gene data show CDR1 as SGHTA and CDR2 as FQGNSA. The CDR3, as DNA: TGTGCCAGCAGCTCGCTACAGGGTAGAAGAGGCTACACCTTC. Encoded protein: CASSSLQGRRGYTF.

This sequence joins TRBV3-1 (or the pseudogene TRBV3-2) and TRBJ1-2; a possible D gene is TRBD1 (5 bases). The CDR3 length is 14 residues. Germline V gene data show CDR1 as LGHDT and CDR2 as YNNKEL (reference sequence). V lost 2 bases and J lost 2, with 9 bases in between. CDR3 amino acids: CASSQRGLNYGYTF. CDR3 DNA sequence: TGTGCCAGCAGCCAAAGGGGATTAAACTATGGCTACACCTTC.

The J gene is TRBJ1-2, the V gene TRBV7-2; D not certain. Trimming cost V 5 bases and J 14 bases, with 24 bases left between them. This CDR3 spans 14 amino acids. In germline, CDR1 is SGHTA, CDR2 FQGNSA. CDR3 in amino acids: CASSPGPGRWNVTF. The CDR3 bases are TGTGCCAGCAGCCCCGGACCCGGACGGTGGAACGTAACCTTC.

This clone was recorded once. V and J are TRBV9 and TRBJ2-7; 8 bases align to TRBD1. Trimming took 0 bases from V and 6 from J; bases not matched to a gene: 5. Germline CDR1 reads SGDLS; CDR2 reads YYNGEE. This CDR3 region has 14 residues. Written as DNA, the CDR3 is TGTGCCAGCAGCGTAGCGCTGGACAGGGCCGAGCAGTACTTC. Residues: CASSVALDRAEQYF.

CDR3 bases: TGTGCCATCAGGGGACAGGGTTGGAACAATGAGCAGTTCTTC. This encodes CAIRGQGWNNEQFF. The J gene is TRBJ2-1, the V gene TRBV10-3; 9 nucleotides match TRBD1. In germline, CDR1 is ENHRY, CDR2 SYGVKD. V shed 6 bases, J shed 5 bases, and the junction held 5 bases outside the gene matches. There are 14 residues in the CDR3.

The CDR3 DNA is TGTGCCAGCAGCTCCGGGACTAGCGTAGATACGCAGTATTTT. Amino acid sequence: CASSSGTSVDTQYF. The genes are TRBV7-3 and TRBJ2-3, with 10 bases fitting TRBD2. Germline trimming cut 4 bases from V and 5 bases from J; bases unmatched to any gene: 3. This CDR3 is built from 14 residues. Germline V CDR1 and CDR2: SGHTA, FQGTGA.

The chain is built from TRBV4-3 and TRBJ1-2; D gene ambiguous. CDR3 size: 15 residues. V gave up 6 bases and J gave up 0 bases, with 14 bases separating them. The V gene's germline CDR1 is LGHNA and CDR2 YSLEER. CDR3 loop: CASSPRWGANYGYTF. In DNA, the CDR3 is TGCGCCAGCAGTCCCCGATGGGGAGCTAACTATGGCTACACCTTC.

The rearrangement uses TRBV3-1 (or the pseudogene TRBV3-2) and TRBJ2-2; 11 bases match TRBD1. The CDR3 covers 15 residues. The V segment lost 4 bases and the J segment 5 bases; nucleotides outside the gene matches: 3. The germline CDR1 and CDR2 sequences are LGHDT and YNNKEL (reference sequence). The CDR3 region has the DNA TGTGCCAGCAGCCCGTGGGACAGGGGGACCGGGGAGCTGTTTTTT. Translation: CASSPWDRGTGELFF.